The rows below give T cell receptor beta chains drawn from one sample of a study of T cell responses to AZD1222 COVID-19 vaccine. Assay used: immunoSEQ multiplex PCR; TCRdb lists only in-frame clones, some missing. The sample carries 110,000 to 150,000 clones, roughly 90% recorded once. Sequences were derived from peripheral blood, sampled on day 0 of AZD1222 vaccination. All receptors come from an adult in good health. Each CDR3 is given with its conserved first and last residue. The D gene is left open where the match is weak. The size of a clone is reported for some rows only, either as once, few or many, or as a class for expanded clones.

j_call d_call v_call clone_size cdr3_aa cdr3_nt
TRBJ2-3 TRBD2 TRBV4-2 NA CASSQPSWGTSGSTDTQYF TGTGCCAGCAGCCAGCCAAGTTGGGGGACTAGCGGGAGCACAGATACGCAGTATTTT
TRBJ1-4 NA TRBV7-9 NA CASTSPVDTQGLKLFF TGTGCCAGCACCTCCCCTGTTGACACCCAGGGGTTAAAACTGTTTTTT
TRBJ2-1 NA TRBV9 once CASSPPGREQFF TGTGCCAGCAGCCCACCTGGGAGGGAGCAGTTCTTC
TRBJ1-2 NA TRBV5-1 NA CASSKGTPVLYGYTF TGCGCCAGCAGCAAAGGGACGCCCGTCCTCTATGGCTACACCTTC
TRBJ2-7 TRBD2 TRBV7-3 NA CASSLSLAGTEQYF TGTGCCAGCAGCTTAAGCCTAGCGGGAACCGAGCAGTACTTC
TRBJ1-1 NA TRBV25-1 NA CASSESKKGPMNTEAFF TGTGCCAGCAGTGAAAGTAAGAAAGGCCCCATGAACACTGAAGCTTTCTTT
TRBJ2-3 NA TRBV6-2/TRBV6-3 NA CASSFGLDTDTQYF TGTGCCAGCAGCTTCGGACTGGATACAGATACGCAGTATTTT
TRBJ2-7 NA TRBV23-1 NA CASRDNSYEQYF TGCGCCAGCCGGGACAACTCCTACGAGCAGTACTTC
TRBJ2-7 TRBD2 TRBV4-2 NA CASSPRTSGSYEQYF TGTGCCAGCAGCCCGCGGACTAGCGGGAGTTACGAGCAGTACTTC
TRBJ1-3 NA TRBV5-1 NA CASSLGTTGNTIYF TGCGCCAGCAGCTTGGGGACAACTGGAAACACCATATATTTT
TRBJ2-7 TRBD1 TRBV5-4 NA CASSFRGPYEQYF TGTGCCAGCAGCTTCAGGGGGCCATACGAGCAGTACTTC
TRBJ2-2 NA TRBV12-3/TRBV12-4 NA CASSFGANGELFF TGTGCCAGCAGTTTCGGGGCTAATGGGGAGCTGTTTTTT
TRBJ1-1 NA TRBV5-3 NA CARSLEGSRNTEAFF TGTGCCAGAAGCTTGGAGGGGTCCAGGAACACTGAAGCTTTCTTT
TRBJ2-2 TRBD2 TRBV24-1 NA CATGSSGRADGTGELFF TGTGCCACCGGCAGTAGCGGGAGGGCCGATGGCACCGGGGAGCTGTTTTTT
TRBJ2-7 TRBD2 TRBV25-1 once CASSDATGGTRYEQYF TGTGCCAGCAGTGACGCCACGGGGGGTACGAGATACGAGCAGTACTTC
TRBJ2-3 NA TRBV19 NA CASSITLRTSYTDTQYF TGTGCCAGTAGTATAACTTTAAGGACTTCCTACACAGATACGCAGTATTTT
TRBJ1-1 NA TRBV30 NA CAWSLTAGRGNTEAFF TGTGCCTGGAGTCTCACAGCAGGTCGTGGGAACACTGAAGCTTTCTTT
TRBJ1-3 NA TRBV7-9 NA CASSLMGWGKDKDTIYF TGTGCCAGCAGTTTAATGGGTTGGGGGAAAGACAAAGACACCATATATTTT
TRBJ1-2 NA TRBV6-6 NA CASTPDGNYGYTF TGTGCCAGCACCCCGGACGGAAACTATGGCTACACCTTC
TRBJ1-1 NA TRBV7-2 NA CASSPGGKNTEAFF TGTGCCAGCAGCCCGGGGGGTAAGAACACTGAAGCTTTCTTT
TRBJ2-7 NA TRBV10-3 NA CAISPMAGGLYEQYF TGTGCCATCAGTCCCATGGCAGGGGGGTTGTACGAGCAGTACTTC
TRBJ2-1 TRBD2 TRBV28 NA CASRPQLAGLGSQFF TGTGCCAGCAGACCACAATTAGCGGGATTGGGTTCGCAGTTCTTC
TRBJ1-1 TRBD1 TRBV11-2 NA CASSRDRDRVVNTEAFF TGTGCCAGCAGCCGGGACAGGGATCGCGTGGTGAACACTGAAGCTTTCTTT
TRBJ1-6 NA TRBV7-9 NA CASSLRDSPLHF TGTGCCAGCAGCTTAAGGGATTCACCCCTCCACTTT
TRBJ1-1 NA TRBV5-1 NA CASSLAKPGPFEAFF TGCGCCAGCAGCTTGGCCAAGCCAGGACCGTTTGAAGCTTTCTTT
TRBJ2-1 NA TRBV19 NA CASTDYNEQFF TGTGCCAGTACGGATTACAATGAGCAGTTCTTC
TRBJ2-1 NA TRBV9 many CASSASSSYNEQFF TGTGCCAGCAGCGCCTCCAGCTCCTACAATGAGCAGTTCTTC
TRBJ1-1 NA TRBV12-5 NA CASGLVSIAGHTEAFF TGTGCTAGTGGTTTGGTCTCTATAGCAGGGCACACTGAAGCTTTCTTT
TRBJ1-1 NA TRBV11-3 NA CASSLVGAGPNTEAFF TGTGCCAGCAGCTTAGTAGGAGCAGGACCGAACACTGAAGCTTTCTTT
TRBJ2-7 NA TRBV7-2 NA CASSLAPSRFPIEQYF TGTGCCAGCAGCTTAGCCCCAAGTCGCTTCCCCATCGAGCAGTACTTC
TRBJ2-5 TRBD2 TRBV7-7 few CASSPYSGSKGETQYF TGTGCTAGCAGCCCGTATAGCGGGAGTAAAGGGGAGACCCAGTACTTC
TRBJ1-2 NA TRBV2 NA CASSETGINNYGYTF TGTGCCAGCAGTGAGACAGGCATTAATAACTATGGCTACACCTTC
TRBJ1-5 NA TRBV30 NA CAWSREDRPNQPQHF TGTGCCTGGAGCCGGGAGGACAGACCCAATCAGCCCCAGCATTTT
TRBJ1-5 NA TRBV9 NA CASSEGGGNQPQHF TGTGCCAGCAGCGAAGGGGGGGGAAATCAGCCCCAGCATTTT
TRBJ1-2 TRBD1 TRBV30 many CAWGGDSRYGYTF TGTGCCTGGGGAGGGGACAGTCGCTATGGCTACACCTTC
TRBJ2-7 TRBD1 TRBV29-1 NA CSVGEDRGVYEQYF TGCAGCGTTGGGGAGGACAGGGGTGTATACGAGCAGTACTTC
TRBJ1-1 TRBD1 TRBV3-1/TRBV3-2 NA CASSQAGQGALRYTEAFF TGTGCCAGCAGCCAAGCCGGGCAGGGGGCGCTTAGGTACACTGAAGCTTTCTTT
TRBJ1-6 NA TRBV6-5 NA CASSSETVSPLHF TGTGCCAGCAGTTCAGAGACGGTTTCACCCCTCCACTTT
TRBJ2-3 NA TRBV27 few CASSSLDTDTQYF TGTGCCAGCAGTTCACTTGACACAGATACGCAGTATTTT
TRBJ2-5 TRBD2 TRBV7-8 NA CASSLGTQREVKETQYF TGTGCCAGCAGCTTAGGTACCCAGCGGGAGGTAAAAGAGACCCAGTACTTC
TRBJ1-1 NA TRBV6-5 NA CASSYSMGYGTEAFF TGTGCCAGCAGTTACTCGATGGGGTATGGCACTGAAGCTTTCTTT
TRBJ2-2 TRBD2 TRBV10-3 NA CATAGTSGRAGRSAGELFF TGTGCCACGGCCGGGACTAGCGGGAGGGCCGGTCGATCTGCCGGGGAGCTGTTTTTT
TRBJ1-6 TRBD1 TRBV5-4 NA CASSLGDRGGPLHF TGTGCCAGCAGCTTGGGGGACAGGGGGGGACCCCTCCACTTT
TRBJ2-7 TRBD2 TRBV15 NA CATGRAPTYEQYF TGTGCCACCGGGAGGGCCCCCACCTACGAGCAGTACTTC
TRBJ1-1 NA TRBV6-2/TRBV6-3 NA CASSGTFNTEAFF TGTGCCAGCAGTGGGACGTTTAACACTGAAGCTTTCTTT
TRBJ2-5 NA TRBV18 few CASSPSLGEETQYF TGTGCCAGCTCCCCGTCTCTCGGGGAAGAGACCCAGTACTTC
TRBJ2-5 NA TRBV5-1 NA CASSLGFTRRTQYF TGCGCCAGCAGCTTGGGTTTCACACGAAGGACCCAGTACTTC
TRBJ2-1 TRBD2 TRBV3-1/TRBV3-2 once CASSPRLALPSYNEQFF TGTGCCAGCAGCCCTCGACTAGCCCTCCCCTCCTACAATGAGCAGTTCTTC
TRBJ2-7 NA TRBV27 NA CASSSRLAGYEQYF TGTGCCAGCAGTTCGAGGTTAGCAGGCTACGAGCAGTACTTC
TRBJ2-2 TRBD2 TRBV11-3 NA CASSLSGLAGTGELFF TGTGCCAGCAGCTTATCCGGACTAGCGGGCACCGGGGAGCTGTTTTTT
TRBJ1-1 NA TRBV6-2/TRBV6-3 NA CASSTTGNLEAFF TGTGCCAGCAGTACTACAGGTAACCTTGAAGCTTTCTTT